The T cell receptor (beta chain) under discussion was sequenced for a study of a mutant IDH1 vaccine in newly diagnosed glioma. As for the study in general: The therapy given earlier, which was standard therapy, consisted of radiotherapy, temozolomide, or both, and most of the patients received both. Findings of the study overall: Detectable vaccine-induced immune responses arose in approximately 93% of patients.

Specified time point: week 47, end of study. It was 300 ug of mutant IDH1 20-mer peptide that made up each vaccine dose, given with topical imiquimod. Scheduled for weeks 1, 3, 5, 7, 11, 15, 19 and 23, eight vaccinations were given to patients. Sequencing was performed with immunoSEQ multiplex PCR; in TCRdb, only in-frame clones are kept and a portion is missing. The table has about 56,000 clones, about 79% seen once. Germline V gives CDR1 SSHAT, CDR2 FNYEAQ (reference sequence). This CDR3 is built from 14 residues. Notes on this clone: The antigen is unknown. Relative to the germline gene, one junction end is altered; a read error may explain this.

The starting material was PBMCs, obtained from a glioma patient whose treatment included an IDH1 peptide vaccine. V usage is TRBV7-7 and J usage is TRBJ1-2; 7 positions agree with TRBD1. This TCR was sampled from a man aged 50-59 years with glioma. The CDR3 reads CASSWDSHNYGYTF. The DNA of the CDR3 is TGTGCTAGCAGCTGGGACAGCCATAACTATGGCTACACCTTC.